One and the same sample provided the 7 T cell receptor beta chains below, sequenced in a study of shared clonotypes between healthy human individuals. The table came from immunoSEQ multiplex PCR; TCRdb's copy has only in-frame clones and leaves some out. Counted here are approximately 2.5 million clones, around nine tenths occurring once; the ten biggest clones make up roughly 0.14%. Sequenced material: naive CD4+ T cells sorted from blood. Noted subset: CD45RA+ positively selected. The receptors stem from a man younger than 35 in good health.

Comments on this clone: Other DNA sequences from this sample encode an identical CDR3 as well. The V gene is TRBV15, the J gene TRBJ2-3; no clear D. V was trimmed by 3 bases and J by 3 bases, leaving 4 bases between them. Germline V gene lookup returns CDR1 LNHNV and CDR2 YYDKDF (reference sequence). There are 12 residues in the CDR3. The CDR3 sequence is CATSSLTDTQYF. The CDR3 nucleotides read TGTGCCACCAGCAGCCTGACAGATACGCAGTATTTT.

In DNA, the CDR3 is TGTGCCAGTAATCCCGGGACGGGACCCTACGAGCAGTACTTC. Amino acid sequence: CASNPGTGPYEQYF. This rearrangement joins TRBV11-2 to TRBJ2-7; possibly TRBD1 or TRBD2 for D (5 bases each). Looked up from germline, CDR1 is SGHAT and CDR2 is FQNNGV. Trimming removed 9 bases from V and 2 bases from J, with 17 bases in between. The CDR3 consists of 14 residues. Using reference TRBV11-2 and TRBJ2-7 for the parts outside the CDR3, the full variable domain is EAGVAQSPRYKIIEKRQSVAFWCNPISGHATLYWYQQILGQGPKLLIQFQNNGVVDDSQLPKDRFSAERLKGVDSTLKIQPAKLEDSAVYLCASNPGTGPYEQYFGPGTRLTVT.

V is TRBV6-6 and J is TRBJ2-7; TRBD1 matches 7 bases. Germline CDR1 reads MNHNY; CDR2 reads SVGAGI (reference sequence). CDR3 length: 15 amino acids. The trim removed 8 bases at V and 3 bases at J, leaving 13 bases unmatched. The CDR3 nucleotides read TGTGCCAGCCATCTCAGGGGGACACTCGACTACGAGCAGTACTTC. This translates into CASHLRGTLDYEQYF.

This clone was recorded only once. This chain joins TRBV2 and TRBJ2-7, with D uncertain. Germline V gives CDR1 SNHLY, CDR2 FYNNEI. This CDR3 has 11 amino acids. Trimming took off 6 bases at V and 6 bases at J, with 9 bases between the two ends. The CDR3 loop reads CASRGISEQYF. The CDR3 nucleotides read TGTGCCAGCAGAGGGATTTCCGAGCAGTACTTC.

Worth noting for this clone: The same CDR3 is also encoded by other DNA sequences in this sample. The chain employs TRBV6-5 and TRBJ2-5; 9 bases match TRBD1. Losses at the gene ends were 0 bases for V and 5 bases for J; bases not matched to a gene: 4. The germline CDR1 and CDR2 sequences are MNHEY and SVGAGI. This CDR3 spans 15 amino acids. The CDR3: CASSYSTGGGETQYF. DNA of the CDR3: TGTGCCAGCAGTTACTCTACAGGGGGCGGTGAGACCCAGTACTTC.

This chain joins TRBV23-1 and TRBJ1-2, with D possibly matching TRBD1 (5 bases). TRBV23-1 is assigned to the ORF class and has an uncertain function. Trimming shortened V by 4 bases and J by 6 bases, and 33 bases separated the two germline ends. This CDR3 spans 20 amino acids. CDR3 nucleotides: TGCGCCAGCAGTCTAGAGGGTGCCAGGGCTAGATCCTCCAAACTTAATGGCTACACCTTC. It is translated as CASSLEGARARSSKLNGYTF.

V gene TRBV7-9 combines with J gene TRBJ1-1; D is uncertain. CDR3 length: 15 residues. Trimming took off 5 bases at V and 4 bases at J, with 17 bases between the two ends. Germline loops: CDR1 SEHNR, CDR2 FQNEAQ (reference sequence). The CDR3 bases are TGTGCCAGCAGCCCAATGGGAGAGGGCCCCACTGAAGCTTTCTTT. Translating gives CASSPMGEGPTEAFF.